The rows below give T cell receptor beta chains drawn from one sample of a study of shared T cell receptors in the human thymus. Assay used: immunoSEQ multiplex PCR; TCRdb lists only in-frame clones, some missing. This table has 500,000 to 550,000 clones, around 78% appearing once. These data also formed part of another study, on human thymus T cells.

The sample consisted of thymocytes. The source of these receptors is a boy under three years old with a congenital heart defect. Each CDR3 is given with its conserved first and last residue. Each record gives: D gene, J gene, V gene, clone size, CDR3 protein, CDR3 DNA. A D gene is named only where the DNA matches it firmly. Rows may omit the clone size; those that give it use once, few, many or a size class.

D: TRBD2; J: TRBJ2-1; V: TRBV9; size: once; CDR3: CASSVGLAGINYNEQFF; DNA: TGTGCCAGCAGCGTAGGGTTAGCGGGAATAAACTACAATGAGCAGTTCTTC
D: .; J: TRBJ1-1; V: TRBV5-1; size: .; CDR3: CASSQNTEAFF; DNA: TGCGCCAGCAGCCAAAACACTGAAGCTTTCTTT
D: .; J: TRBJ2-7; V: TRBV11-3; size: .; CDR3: CASSPADSSYEQYF; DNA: TGTGCCAGCAGTCCGGCTGACAGCTCCTACGAGCAGTACTTC
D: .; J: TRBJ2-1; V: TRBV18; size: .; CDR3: CASSPPETQDNEQFF; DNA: TGTGCCAGCTCACCACCCGAAACCCAGGACAATGAGCAGTTCTTC
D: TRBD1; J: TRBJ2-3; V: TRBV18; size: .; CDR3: CASSLRTGGLADTQYF; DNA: TGTGCCAGCTCACTACGGACAGGGGGCCTCGCAGATACGCAGTATTTT
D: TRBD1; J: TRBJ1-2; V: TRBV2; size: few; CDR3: CASSVYGGQITNYGYTF; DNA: TGTGCCAGCAGTGTCTATGGGGGACAGATAACAAACTATGGCTACACCTTC
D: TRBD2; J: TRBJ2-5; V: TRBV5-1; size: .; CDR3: CASSWERGKETQYF; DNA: TGCGCCAGCAGTTGGGAGCGGGGTAAAGAGACCCAGTACTTC
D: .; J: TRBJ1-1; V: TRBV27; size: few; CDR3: CASSPGGGEDTEAFF; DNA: TGTGCCAGCAGTCCCGGGGGAGGGGAGGACACTGAAGCTTTCTTT
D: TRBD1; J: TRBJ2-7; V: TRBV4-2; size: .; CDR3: CASSQPLNMTGYHSEQYF; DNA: TGTGCCAGCAGCCAGCCCCTCAATATGACAGGGTATCATTCCGAGCAGTACTTC
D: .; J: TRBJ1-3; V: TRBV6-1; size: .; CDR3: CASSDRVAGNTIYF; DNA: TGTGCCAGCAGTGACAGGGTAGCAGGAAACACCATATATTTT
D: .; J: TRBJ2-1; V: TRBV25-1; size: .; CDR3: CASSELGALSYNEQFF; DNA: TGTGCCAGCAGTGAATTGGGGGCACTTAGCTACAATGAGCAGTTCTTC
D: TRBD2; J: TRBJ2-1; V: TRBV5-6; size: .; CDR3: CASSPSGRASAYNEQFF; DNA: TGTGCCAGCAGCCCTAGCGGGAGGGCCAGTGCCTACAATGAGCAGTTCTTC
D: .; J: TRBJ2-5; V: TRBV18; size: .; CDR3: CASSPRAGGWQETQYF; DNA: TGTGCCAGCTCACCACGGGCAGGCGGGTGGCAAGAGACCCAGTACTTC
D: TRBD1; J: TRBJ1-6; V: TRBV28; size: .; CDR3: CASSLRYGTGGIAYNSPLHF; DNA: TGTGCCAGCAGTTTGAGGTATGGGACAGGGGGCATCGCCTATAATTCACCCCTCCACTTT
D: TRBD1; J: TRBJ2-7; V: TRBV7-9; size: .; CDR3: CASSPGLDRGRNEQYF; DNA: TGTGCCAGCAGCCCAGGGTTGGACAGGGGTAGGAACGAGCAGTACTTC
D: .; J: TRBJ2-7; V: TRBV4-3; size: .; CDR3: CASSQEGLRGTYEQYF; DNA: TGCGCCAGCAGCCAAGAAGGCCTGCGCGGCACCTACGAGCAGTACTTC
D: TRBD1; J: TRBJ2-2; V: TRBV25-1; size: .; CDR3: CASSSRDSRPGELFF; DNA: TGTGCCAGCAGTTCGAGGGACAGTAGGCCCGGGGAGCTGTTTTTT
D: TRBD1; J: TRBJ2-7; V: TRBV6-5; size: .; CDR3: CASSPGQGTYEQYF; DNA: TGTGCCAGCAGTCCGGGACAGGGGACCTACGAGCAGTACTTC
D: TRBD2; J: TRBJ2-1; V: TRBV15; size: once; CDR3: CATSRDHRLAEVPYNEQFF; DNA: TGTGCCACCAGCAGAGACCACCGACTAGCGGAGGTTCCCTACAATGAGCAGTTCTTC
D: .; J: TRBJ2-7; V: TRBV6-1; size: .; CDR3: CASSEDTGTLMVSYEQYF; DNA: TGTGCCAGCAGTGAAGATACCGGGACTCTCATGGTATCCTACGAGCAGTACTTC
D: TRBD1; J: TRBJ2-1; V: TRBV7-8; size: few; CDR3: CASRPKQGVFYNEQFF; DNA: TGTGCCAGCAGACCAAAACAGGGGGTGTTTTACAATGAGCAGTTCTTC
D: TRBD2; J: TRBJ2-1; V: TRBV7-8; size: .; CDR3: CASSPSGTRRHNEQFF; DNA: TGTGCCAGCAGTCCGTCCGGGACTAGACGACACAATGAGCAGTTCTTC
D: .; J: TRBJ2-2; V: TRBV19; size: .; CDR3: CASGLWPGELFF; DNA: TGTGCCAGTGGCCTCTGGCCGGGGGAGCTGTTTTTT
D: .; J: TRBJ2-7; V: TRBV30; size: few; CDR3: CAWSVQAGRVGPSSYEQYF; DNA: TGTGCCTGGAGTGTTCAGGCGGGACGCGTAGGCCCTTCATCCTACGAGCAGTACTTC
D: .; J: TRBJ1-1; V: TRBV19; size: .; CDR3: CASSPTQGMEDMNTEAFF; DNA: TGTGCCAGTAGTCCTACACAGGGAATGGAGGACATGAACACTGAAGCTTTCTTT
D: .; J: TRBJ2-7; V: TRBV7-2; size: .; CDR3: CASSFSPAATYEQYF; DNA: TGTGCCAGCAGCTTTTCTCCGGCGGCTACCTACGAGCAGTACTTC